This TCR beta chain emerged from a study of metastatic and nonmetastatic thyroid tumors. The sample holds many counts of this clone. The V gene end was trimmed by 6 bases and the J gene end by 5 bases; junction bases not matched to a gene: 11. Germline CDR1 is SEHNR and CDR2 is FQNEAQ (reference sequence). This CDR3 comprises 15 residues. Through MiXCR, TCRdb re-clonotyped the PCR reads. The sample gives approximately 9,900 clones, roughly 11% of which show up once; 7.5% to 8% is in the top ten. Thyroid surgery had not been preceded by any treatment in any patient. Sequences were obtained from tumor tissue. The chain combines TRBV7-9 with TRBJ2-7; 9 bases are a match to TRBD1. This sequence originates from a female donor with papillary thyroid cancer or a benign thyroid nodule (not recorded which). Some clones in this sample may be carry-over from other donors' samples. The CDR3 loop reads CASSPPGTGRDEQYF. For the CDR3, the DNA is TGTGCCAGCAGTCCCCCCGGGACAGGGCGGGACGAGCAGTACTTC. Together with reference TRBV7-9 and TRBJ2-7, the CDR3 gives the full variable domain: DTGVSQNPRHKITKRGQNVTFRCDPISEHNRLYWYRQTLGQGPEFLTYFQNEAQLEKSRLLSDRFSAERPKGSFSTLEIQRTEQGDSAMYLCASSPPGTGRDEQYFGPGTRLTVT.